This is a list of T cell receptor beta chains from one sample in a study of identical twins. TCRdb reanalysed the 5' RACE reads using MiXCR and keeps one entry per CDR3 protein. The profile covers 450,000 to 650,000 distinct CDR3 sequences, with over 8.5% appearing a single time and approximately 3.2% taken by the ten largest. This sample was shared with a second study, whose subject was yellow fever vaccine responses in identical twins.

The specimen sequenced was PBMCs. These receptors came from a woman aged 18 to 35 in good health. The CDR3 runs from the conserved cysteine through the conserved F or W. The D gene is left open where the match is weak. Some rows have no size entry. The others give once, few or many, or a class for an expanded clone.

D: TRBD2
J: TRBJ2-1
size: -
length: 16
V: TRBV11-2
DNA: TGTGCCAGCAGCCGCGTAGCGGGAAGGTCCTACAATGAGCAGTTCTTC
CDR3: CASSRVAGRSYNEQFF

D: -
J: TRBJ2-7
size: -
length: 14
V: TRBV28
DNA: TGTGCCAGCAGTTCCACAGGGTTTTCCTACGAGCAGTACTTC
CDR3: CASSSTGFSYEQYF

D: -
J: TRBJ2-1
size: -
length: 14
V: TRBV12-3/TRBV12-4
DNA: TGTGCCAGCAGTCTATTAGGACCACGCGATGAGCAGTTCTTC
CDR3: CASSLLGPRDEQFF

D: TRBD2
J: TRBJ2-3
size: -
length: 16
V: TRBV4-2
DNA: TGTGCCAGCAGCCAAGGAAGCGGGGCTCGCACAGATACGCAGTATTTT
CDR3: CASSQGSGARTDTQYF

D: TRBD2
J: TRBJ2-7
size: -
length: 14
V: TRBV20-1
DNA: TGCAGTGCTAGCGCCCAGGGGAGCGGGAGGGACCGGTACTTC
CDR3: CSASAQGSGRDRYF

D: -
J: TRBJ2-7
size: few
length: 16
V: TRBV12-1
DNA: TGTGCCAGCAGCTCAAACGGGACAGGGGGCTTTTACGAGCAGTACTTC
CDR3: CASSSNGTGGFYEQYF

D: TRBD1
J: TRBJ2-1
size: -
length: 15
V: TRBV11-3
DNA: TGTGCCAGCAGCTTAGCTCGACAGGGAAGCAATGAGCAGTTCTTC
CDR3: CASSLARQGSNEQFF

D: -
J: TRBJ2-2
size: few
length: 14
V: TRBV11-2
DNA: TGTGCCAGCAGCTTCGTTAGTCGGACCGGGGAGCTGTTTTTT
CDR3: CASSFVSRTGELFF

D: TRBD1
J: TRBJ1-5
size: many
length: 15
V: TRBV16
DNA: TGTGCCAGCAGCCCGACAGGGGAAAGCAATCAGCCCCAGCATTTT
CDR3: CASSPTGESNQPQHF

D: TRBD1
J: TRBJ2-7
size: many
length: 15
V: TRBV27
DNA: TGTGCCAGCGGGTTGTTGATGACAGGGGTAATCGAGCAGTACTTC
CDR3: CASGLLMTGVIEQYF

D: -
J: TRBJ2-7
size: few
length: 12
V: TRBV20-1
DNA: TGCAGTGCCAGGGAGGGGGCGCTTGAGCAGTACTTC
CDR3: CSAREGALEQYF

D: -
J: TRBJ2-1
size: -
length: 11
V: TRBV5-1
DNA: TGCGCCAGCAGCATCCGGGATGAGCAGTTCTTC
CDR3: CASSIRDEQFF

D: -
J: TRBJ2-7
size: few
length: 14
V: TRBV28
DNA: TGTGCCAGCAGTTATGCGTCCGGGTGGTACGAGCAGTACTTC
CDR3: CASSYASGWYEQYF

D: TRBD2
J: TRBJ2-5
size: few
length: 14
V: TRBV3-1
DNA: TGTGCCAGCAGCCGGCGGGGGGATCAAGAGACCCAGTACTTC
CDR3: CASSRRGDQETQYF